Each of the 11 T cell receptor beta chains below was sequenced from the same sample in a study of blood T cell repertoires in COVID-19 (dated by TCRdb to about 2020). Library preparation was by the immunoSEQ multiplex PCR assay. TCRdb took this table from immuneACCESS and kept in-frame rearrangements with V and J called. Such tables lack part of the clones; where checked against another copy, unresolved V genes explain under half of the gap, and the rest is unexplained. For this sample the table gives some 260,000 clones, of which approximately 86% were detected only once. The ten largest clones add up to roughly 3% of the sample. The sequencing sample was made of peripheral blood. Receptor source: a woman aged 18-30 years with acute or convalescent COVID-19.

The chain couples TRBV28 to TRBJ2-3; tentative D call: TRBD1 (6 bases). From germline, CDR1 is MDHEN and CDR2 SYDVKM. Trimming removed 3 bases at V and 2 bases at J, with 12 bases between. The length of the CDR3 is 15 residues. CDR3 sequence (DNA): TGTGCCAGCAGTTTCCCCAGGGGCCACACAGATACGCAGTATTTT. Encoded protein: CASSFPRGHTDTQYF.

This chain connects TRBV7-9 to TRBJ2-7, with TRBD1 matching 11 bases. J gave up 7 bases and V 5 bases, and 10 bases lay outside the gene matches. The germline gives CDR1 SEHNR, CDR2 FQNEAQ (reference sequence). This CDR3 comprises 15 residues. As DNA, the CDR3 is TGTGCCAGCAGCAAAGACTGGGGACAGGGGGGAGAGCAGTACTTC. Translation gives CASSKDWGQGGEQYF.

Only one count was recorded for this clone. Here the CDR3 DNA reads TGTGCCAGCAGCCCAGGCCAGGTGGGGGCCACTGAAGCTTTCTTT. Translating it yields CASSPGQVGATEAFF. J is TRBJ1-1 and V is TRBV7-2, with D perhaps matching TRBD1 (6 bases). Trimming took 5 bases from V and 4 from J, leaving 17 bases between them. In germline, CDR1 is SGHTA, CDR2 FQGNSA. The CDR3 is 15 residues long.

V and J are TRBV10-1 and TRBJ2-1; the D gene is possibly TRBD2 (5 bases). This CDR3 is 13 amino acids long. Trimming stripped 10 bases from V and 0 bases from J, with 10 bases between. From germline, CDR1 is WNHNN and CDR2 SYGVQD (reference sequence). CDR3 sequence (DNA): TGCGCCACCCGGGATAGCTCCTACAATGAGCAGTTCTTC. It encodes CATRDSSYNEQFF.

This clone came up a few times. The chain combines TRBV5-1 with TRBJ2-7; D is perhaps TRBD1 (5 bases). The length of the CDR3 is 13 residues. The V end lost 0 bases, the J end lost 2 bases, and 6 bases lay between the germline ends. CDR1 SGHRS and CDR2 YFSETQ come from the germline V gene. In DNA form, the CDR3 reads TGCGCCAGCAGCTTGGGGACAACCTACGAGCAGTACTTC. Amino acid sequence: CASSLGTTYEQYF. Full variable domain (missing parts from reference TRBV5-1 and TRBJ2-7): KAGVTQTPRYLIKTRGQQVTLSCSPISGHRSVSWYQQTPGQGLQFLFEYFSETQRNKGNFPGRFSGRQFSNSRSEMNVSTLELGDSALYLCASSLGTTYEQYFGPGTRLTVT.

CDR3 coding DNA: TGTGCCAGCAGCCCCAGGACAGGCAGCAATCAGCCCCAGCATTTT. It encodes CASSPRTGSNQPQHF. This sequence joins TRBV3-1 (or the pseudogene TRBV3-2) and TRBJ1-5; 7 positions agree with TRBD1. V was clipped by 4 bases and J by 1 base; unmatched bases: 4. CDR1 is LGHDT, CDR2 YNNKEL, per germline (reference sequence). The CDR3 runs to 15 residues.

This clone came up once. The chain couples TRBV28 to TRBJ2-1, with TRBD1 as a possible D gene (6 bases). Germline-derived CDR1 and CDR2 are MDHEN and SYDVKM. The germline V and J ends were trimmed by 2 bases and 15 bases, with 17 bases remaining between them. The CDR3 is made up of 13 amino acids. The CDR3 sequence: CASSLGQPVAGFF. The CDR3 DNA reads TGTGCCAGCAGTTTAGGACAGCCGGTCGCCGGGTTCTTC. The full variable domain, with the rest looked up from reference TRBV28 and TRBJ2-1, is DVKVTQSSRYLVKRTGEKVFLECVQDMDHENMFWYRQDPGLGLRLIYFSYDVKMKEKGDIPEGYSVSREKKERFSLILESASTNQTSMYLCASSLGQPVAGFFGPGTRLTVL.

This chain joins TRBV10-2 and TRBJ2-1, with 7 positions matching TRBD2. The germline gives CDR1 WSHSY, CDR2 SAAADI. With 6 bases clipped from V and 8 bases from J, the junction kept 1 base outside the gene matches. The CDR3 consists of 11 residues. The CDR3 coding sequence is TGCGCCAGCAGGCGGGAGTATGAGCAGTTCTTC. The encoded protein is CASRREYEQFF.

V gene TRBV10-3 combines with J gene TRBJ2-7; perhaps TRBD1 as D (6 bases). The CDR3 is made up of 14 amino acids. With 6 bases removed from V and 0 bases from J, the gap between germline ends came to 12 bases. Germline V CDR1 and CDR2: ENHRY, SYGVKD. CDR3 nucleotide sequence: TGTGCCATCAGAGACCAGGGGAGCTCCTACGAGCAGTACTTC. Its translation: CAIRDQGSSYEQYF.

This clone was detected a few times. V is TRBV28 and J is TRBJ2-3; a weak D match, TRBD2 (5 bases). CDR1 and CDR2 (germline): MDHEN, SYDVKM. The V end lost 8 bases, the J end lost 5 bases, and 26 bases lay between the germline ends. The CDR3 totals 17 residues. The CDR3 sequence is CASRARRKLGRVDTQYF. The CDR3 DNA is TGTGCCAGCCGCGCTCGGAGGAAGCTAGGACGGGTAGATACGCAGTATTTT.

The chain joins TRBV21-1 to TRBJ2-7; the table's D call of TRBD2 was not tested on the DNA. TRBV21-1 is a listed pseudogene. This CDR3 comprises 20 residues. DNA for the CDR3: TGTGCCAGCAGCAATAGGGTTAAGTCTAGCGGGAGGGAGTACTCCTACGAGCAGTACTTC. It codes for CASSNRVKSSGREYSYEQYF.